A selection of T cell receptor beta chains follows, all from one sample in a study of regulatory T cells in long-lasting Graves disease. TCRdb processed the multiplex PCR reads anew with MiXCR; each CDR3 protein has one entry. The sample has hundreds of thousands of distinct CDR3 sequences; about 14% are singletons. The starting material was peripheral blood mononuclear cells (PBMCs), obtained at new diagnosis, from a patient treated with antithyroid drugs. Receptors originate from a female donor with Graves disease. CDR3s include the opening cysteine and the closing phenylalanine or tryptophan. Each record gives: D gene, J gene, clone size, V gene, CDR3 DNA, CDR3 protein. The D gene is left open where the match is weak. Clone size is given for some rows only: seen once, a few or many times, or a class if the clone is expanded.

>-|TRBJ1-1|few|TRBV7-2
TGTGCCAGCAACTTTCAATCAACAGGGAGGGTAAACACTGAAGCTTTCTTT
CASNFQSTGRVNTEAFF
>-|TRBJ2-6|many|TRBV7-3
TGTGCCAGCACCCGGGGGGCCGAAAGCTCTGGGGCCAACGTCCTGACTTTC
CASTRGAESSGANVLTF
>-|TRBJ1-2|-|TRBV18
TGTGCCAGCTCACCAAAACAGGGTTACTATGGCTACACCTTC
CASSPKQGYYGYTF
>TRBD2|TRBJ2-1|-|TRBV6-2/TRBV6-3
TGTGCCAGCAGCCGGGAGCCGGGGGGTTCCAATGAGCAGTTCTTC
CASSREPGGSNEQFF
>-|TRBJ2-3|many|TRBV10-2
TGCGCCGTCGGAGCTAGCAGCACAGATACGCAGTATTTT
CAVGASSTDTQYF
>-|TRBJ1-5|many|TRBV2
TGTGCCAGCAGTGAGATGGCAGGGAGGAGCAATCAGCCCCAGCATTTT
CASSEMAGRSNQPQHF
>TRBD1|TRBJ1-2|few|TRBV6-1
TGTGCCAACAGGGGGAGGAACTATGGCTACACCTTC
CANRGRNYGYTF
>-|TRBJ1-3|many|TRBV2
TGTGCCAGCAGCGCAACGGACAGTATCTCTGGAAACACCATATATTTT
CASSATDSISGNTIYF
>-|TRBJ2-3|many|TRBV9
TGTGCCAGCAGCGTAGTGAACGGGAGAAGCACAGATACGCAGTATTTT
CASSVVNGRSTDTQYF
>-|TRBJ2-7|many|TRBV7-2
TGTGCCAGCAGCCCAATTAGCAACCTCTACGAGCAGTACTTC
CASSPISNLYEQYF
>-|TRBJ2-3|many|TRBV20-1
TGCAGTGCTAGAGCGGTAGCGGAAATCCCTAGCACAGATACGCAGTATTTT
CSARAVAEIPSTDTQYF